The next 25 T cell receptor beta chains were all read from a single sample in a study of CD39 and CD103 CD8 tumor-infiltrating T cells. Only in-frame clones appear in the TCRdb table, and some are missing; sequencing was by immunoSEQ multiplex PCR. The top ten clones hold 3.5% to 5% of a sample with about 17,000 clones, 80% to 95% of them seen once. Sequenced material: CD8+ T cells sorted from blood. Subset meaning: total memory CD8 T cells (CD45RA-CCR7+/-) from blood or uninvolved lymph node. The receptors stem from a human donor with head and neck squamous cell carcinoma.

V is TRBV27 and J is TRBJ2-2; the D is unclear. The germline gives CDR1 MNHEY, CDR2 SMNVEV (reference sequence). The CDR3 length is 12 residues. V was trimmed by 5 bases and J by 3 bases, leaving 4 bases between them. The CDR3 loop reads CASSLHTGELFF. The CDR3 coding sequence is TGTGCCAGCAGTCTACACACCGGGGAGCTGTTTTTT.

This rearrangement joins TRBV2 to TRBJ2-7, with 9 bases lining up with TRBD1. V dropped 4 bases and J dropped 1; count of bases not matched to a gene: 11. Germline V gene lookup returns CDR1 SNHLY and CDR2 FYNNEI. The CDR3 totals 17 residues. CDR3 bases: TGTGCCAGCAGTGTGTCCCCTGGGACAGGGATTTCCTACGAGCAGTACTTC. This translates into CASSVSPGTGISYEQYF.

This chain uses TRBV5-1 with TRBJ1-4; 7 bases map to TRBD1. Losses at the gene ends were 4 bases for V and 4 bases for J; bases not matched to a gene: 10. The CDR3 has 16 residues. Germline V gene sequence: CDR1 SGHRS, CDR2 YFSETQ. CDR3 region: CASSQGGAGSNEKLFF. The DNA of the CDR3 is TGCGCCAGCAGCCAAGGGGGCGCGGGGAGTAATGAAAAACTGTTTTTT.

This chain joins TRBV11-2 and TRBJ2-4; tentatively, D is TRBD1 (6 bases). V was pared by 4 bases and J by 1 base, with 20 bases between. CDR1 and CDR2 (germline): SGHAT, FQNNGV. This CDR3 is 18 amino acids long. The CDR3 is CASSYNQGPEGAKNIQYF. The CDR3 DNA reads TGTGCCAGCAGCTACAACCAGGGGCCCGAGGGGGCCAAAAACATTCAGTACTTC.

The chain uses TRBV7-9 and TRBJ1-4; weak D call: TRBD1 (5 bases). Per germline, CDR1 SEHNR and CDR2 FQNEAQ (reference sequence). The V gene lost 7 bases and the J gene lost 7 bases, with 13 bases spanning the gap. This CDR3 is 13 amino acids long. CDR3: CASIGGVSEKLFF. DNA for the CDR3: TGTGCCAGCATTGGGGGTGTGTCTGAAAAACTGTTTTTT.

This chain joins TRBV6-5 and TRBJ2-1; maybe TRBD1 (5 bases). The CDR3 has 13 residues. V was pared by 8 bases and J by 4 bases, with 12 bases between. CDR1 and CDR2 from the germline V gene are MNHEY and SVGAGI. CDR3 in amino acids: CASVDRIYNEQFF. CDR3 in DNA: TGTGCCAGCGTAGACAGAATTTACAATGAGCAGTTCTTC.

The chain links TRBV9 to TRBJ2-1, with a weak D call TRBD2 (5 bases). The CDR3 spans 13 residues. Germline V CDR1 and CDR2: SGDLS, YYNGEE. V dropped 0 bases and J dropped 9 bases, with 10 bases sitting between them. In nucleotides, the CDR3 is TGTGCCAGCAGCGTAGTAGTTCGGGGTGAGCAGTTCTTC. Protein sequence: CASSVVVRGEQFF.

The chain uses TRBV11-2 and TRBJ2-1, with TRBD2 matching over 7 bases. This CDR3 comprises 16 residues. V shed 5 bases, J shed 0 bases, and the junction held 7 bases outside the gene matches. Looked up from germline, CDR1 is SGHAT and CDR2 is FQNNGV. The CDR3 sequence is CASSKAGTSSYNEQFF. The CDR3 DNA reads as TGTGCCAGCAGCAAAGCGGGGACGAGCTCCTACAATGAGCAGTTCTTC.

The chain links TRBV6-1 to TRBJ2-1; D is undetermined. V lost 2 bases and J lost 8, with 7 bases in between. The germline CDR1 and CDR2 sequences are MNHNS and SASEGT. This CDR3 is built from 12 residues. Here the CDR3 reads CASSEIRDEQFF. In DNA, the CDR3 is TGTGCCAGCAGTGAAATTCGGGATGAGCAGTTCTTC.

The chain joins TRBV27 to TRBJ1-5, with D perhaps TRBD1 (6 bases). The CDR3 loop spans 16 amino acids. Germline V gene data show CDR1 as MNHEY and CDR2 as SMNVEV (reference sequence). Trimming cost V 0 bases and J 3 bases, with 12 bases left between them. The CDR3 region is CASSLSSGEDNQPQHF. As DNA, the CDR3 is TGTGCCAGCAGTTTATCGTCAGGGGAAGACAATCAGCCCCAGCATTTT.

The J gene is TRBJ1-3, the V gene TRBV5-4; D perhaps matches TRBD1 (5 bases). The CDR3 runs to 15 residues. V was trimmed by 4 bases and J by 4 bases, leaving 15 bases between them. CDR1 is SGHNT, CDR2 YYREEE, per germline (reference sequence). The CDR3 reads CASSPEGAAGNTIYF. The CDR3 DNA is TGTGCCAGCAGCCCCGAAGGGGCAGCCGGAAACACCATATATTTT.

The J gene is TRBJ1-5, the V gene TRBV7-3; no reliable D call. Trimming took off 5 bases at V and 1 base at J, with 6 bases between the two ends. There are 13 residues in the CDR3. Germline V gives CDR1 SGHTA, CDR2 FQGTGA. Here the CDR3 reads CASSPLSNQPQHF. The CDR3 DNA sequence: TGTGCCAGCAGCCCTTTGAGCAATCAGCCCCAGCATTTT.

This clone was seen a handful of times. This chain uses TRBV4-2 with TRBJ2-1; 9 bases align to TRBD2. The V and J ends lost 5 bases and 4 bases, in that order; junction bases with no gene match: 9. CDR3 length: 16 amino acids. The germline V gene has CDR1 LGHNA and CDR2 YNFKEQ. The CDR3 nucleotides are TGTGCCAGCAGCGAGGTTTCTAGCGGGGCATACAATGAGCAGTTCTTC. It yields the protein CASSEVSSGAYNEQFF.

This chain links TRBV6-6 with TRBJ2-7; 9 nucleotides match TRBD1. This CDR3 is 15 amino acids long. Germline CDR1 MNHNY, CDR2 SVGAGI (reference sequence). The V segment lost 6 bases and the J segment 6 bases; nucleotides outside the gene matches: 12. The CDR3, as DNA: TGTGCCAGCAGATTGTCCGGGACAGGGAAGTTCGAGCAGTACTTC. Translation: CASRLSGTGKFEQYF.

The chain links TRBV7-9 to TRBJ2-3; perhaps TRBD1 as D (5 bases). The CDR3 spans 14 residues. CDR1 is SEHNR and CDR2 is FQNEAQ in the germline V gene (reference sequence). V was cut by 5 bases and J by 4 bases, with 13 bases left in between. The CDR3 coding sequence is TGTGCCAGCAGCGCCCCAGGGCCTCCAGATACGCAGTATTTT. Its translation is CASSAPGPPDTQYF.

The CDR3 protein is CASSVPNEKLFF. The CDR3 DNA sequence: TGTGCCAGCAGCGTCCCTAATGAAAAACTGTTTTTT. The V gene is TRBV7-9, the J gene TRBJ1-4, with no clear D. This CDR3 spans 12 amino acids. Trimming took 5 bases from V and 3 from J, leaving 4 bases between them. In germline, CDR1 is SEHNR, CDR2 FQNEAQ (reference sequence).

The chain links TRBV27 to TRBJ2-3, with D perhaps matching TRBD2 (6 bases). The CDR3 is made up of 11 amino acids. Trimming stripped 7 bases from V and 6 bases from J, with 8 bases between. Per the germline V gene, CDR1 is MNHEY and CDR2 is SMNVEV (reference sequence). The CDR3 region has the DNA TGTGCCAGCACACGGGGGGATACGCAGTATTTT. This sequence encodes CASTRGDTQYF.

The chain carries TRBV7-8 and TRBJ1-2; D is unclear. V lost 2 bases and J lost 6, with 10 bases in between. The germline gives CDR1 SGHVS, CDR2 FQNEAQ. CDR3 length equals 13 residues. CDR3 DNA sequence: TGTGCCAGCAGCTTACCGGGATTTGATGGCTACACCTTC. Its protein product is CASSLPGFDGYTF.

The rearrangement links TRBV11-2 to TRBJ1-1, with D tentatively TRBD1 (5 bases). This CDR3 comprises 14 residues. Germline loops: CDR1 SGHAT, CDR2 FQNNGV. Between the trimmed V and J ends, which lost 1 base and 6 bases, there was a span of 12 bases. CDR3 coding DNA: TGTGCCAGCAGCTTAGGCTATTGGGACGCTGAAGCTTTCTTT. It encodes CASSLGYWDAEAFF.

V usage is TRBV7-9 and J usage is TRBJ2-2, with D perhaps matching TRBD1 (6 bases). The CDR3 sequence is 15 residues long. The ends were cut back, 5 bases at V and 3 bases at J, with 13 bases in the middle. Germline-derived CDR1 and CDR2 are SEHNR and FQNEAQ (reference sequence). The CDR3 here is CASSAGTGYTGELFF. CDR3 coding DNA: TGTGCCAGCAGCGCGGGCACAGGGTACACCGGGGAGCTGTTTTTT.

The chain links TRBV5-1 to TRBJ2-1, with D perhaps TRBD1 (6 bases). Germline CDR1 and CDR2: SGHRS and YFSETQ. The V gene lost 0 bases and the J gene lost 7 bases, with 14 bases spanning the gap. The CDR3 runs 15 residues. The DNA for the CDR3 is TGCGCCAGCAGCTTGGTGGGCCCCAGGGGTAATGAGCAGTTCTTC. Protein product: CASSLVGPRGNEQFF.

The chain couples TRBV5-1 to TRBJ2-7; weak D call: TRBD1 (7 bases). Germline V gene data show CDR1 as SGHRS and CDR2 as YFSETQ. This CDR3 has 13 amino acids. V lost 6 bases, J lost 2 bases, and 12 bases lay in between. This CDR3 is CASKGGTAYEQYF. In DNA, the CDR3 is TGCGCCAGCAAAGGGGGGACAGCCTACGAGCAGTACTTC.

This chain connects TRBV28 to TRBJ1-6; perhaps TRBD1 as D (5 bases). The ends were cut back, 4 bases at V and 7 bases at J, with 20 bases in the middle. This CDR3 has 17 amino acids. CDR1 and CDR2 from the germline V gene are MDHEN and SYDVKM. This CDR3 reads CASSSEDSSLMNSPLHF. DNA of the CDR3: TGTGCCAGCAGTTCAGAAGACAGTAGTCTTATGAATTCACCCCTCCACTTT.

This chain uses TRBV5-1 with TRBJ2-1, with D maybe TRBD2 (5 bases). The V gene's germline CDR1 is SGHRS and CDR2 YFSETQ. This CDR3 has 12 amino acids. V was shortened by 2 bases and J by 8 bases, with 8 bases between the two germline ends. The DNA for the CDR3 is TGCGCCAGCAGCTTTATCGGGGATGAGCAGTTCTTC. Its translation: CASSFIGDEQFF.

The chain carries TRBV27 and TRBJ1-1, with D possibly being TRBD1 (5 bases). Germline V gene sequence: CDR1 MNHEY, CDR2 SMNVEV (reference sequence). The CDR3 runs to 14 residues. V lost 6 bases, J lost 1 base, and 12 bases lay in between. CDR3 sequence reads: CASRLAGANTEAFF. The CDR3 DNA is TGTGCCAGCAGACTGGCTGGGGCGAACACTGAAGCTTTCTTT.